Presented here are 9 T cell receptor beta chains from one specimen sequenced in a study of CD8+CD57+ T cells in acquired aplastic anemia (dated by TCRdb to the late 2010s). These reads were obtained on an Illumina HiSeq 2000. Profiling of TCR beta VDJ combinations and CDR3 sequences used genomic DNA as the template. Starting from the raw public reads, TCRdb applied fastp trimming at Q25, assembled clones with MiXCR and retained in-frame beta chains. A single entry per CDR3 protein holds the most common genes and DNA from its merged rows. The sample table lists under 350,000 distinct CDR3 sequences, around 60% of them with a count of one. The ten largest clones add up to less than 9.5% of the sample. The sequenced sample consisted of sorted CD4+, CD8+, or CD8+CD57+ T cells (not recorded which) from PBMCs. The receptors come from a human donor with severe aplastic anemia or a healthy control (not recorded which).

V and J are TRBV7-9 and TRBJ2-3, with 9 bases identical to TRBD2. The germline gives CDR1 SEHNR, CDR2 FQNEAQ (reference sequence). J lost 0 bases, V lost 2 bases, and 6 bases had no gene match. There are 17 residues in the CDR3. DNA for the CDR3: TGTGCCAGCAGCTTATTGGCGGGGGGGACTAGCACAGATACGCAGTATTTT. Translated: CASSLLAGGTSTDTQYF.

The V call is TRBV15, the J call TRBJ1-1; TRBD1 aligns across 8 bases. CDR1 is LNHNV and CDR2 is YYDKDF in the germline V gene (reference sequence). Trimming cost V 4 bases and J 6 bases; bases outside gene matches: 4. This CDR3 has 13 amino acids. CDR3 sequence (DNA): TGTGCCACCAGCATAACAGGGGGGGCTGAAGCTTTCTTT. It is translated as CATSITGGAEAFF.

CDR3 bases: TGTGCCAGCAGCGGGACCGGGACTAAACAAGAGACCCAGTACTTC. This translates into CASSGTGTKQETQYF. This chain uses TRBV9 with TRBJ2-5; TRBD2 agrees at 7 bases. This CDR3 region has 15 residues. V lost 3 bases, J lost 2 bases, and 7 bases stayed unmatched. CDR1 is SGDLS, CDR2 YYNGEE, per germline.

The chain links TRBV28 to TRBJ1-3, with TRBD1 matching 9 bases. Germline values: CDR1 MDHEN, CDR2 SYDVKM. Unmatched junction bases numbered 19, after V lost 5 bases and J lost 5 bases. CDR3 length: 19 amino acids. The DNA of the CDR3 is TGTGCCAGCAGTCCCACACGTCCCGGGACAGGGAGATTGAGAAACACCATATATTTT. Translating gives CASSPTRPGTGRLRNTIYF. Filled out from reference TRBV28 and TRBJ1-3, the complete variable domain reads DVKVTQSSRYLVKRTGEKVFLECVQDMDHENMFWYRQDPGLGLRLIYFSYDVKMKEKGDIPEGYSVSREKKERFSLILESASTNQTSMYLCASSPTRPGTGRLRNTIYFGEGSWLTVV.

The CDR3 DNA is TGTGCCAGCAGTTACGCCGGGACAGCAACCTACGAGCAGTACTTC. Translating gives CASSYAGTATYEQYF. The chain links TRBV6-5 to TRBJ2-7; 7 nucleotides match TRBD1. V shed 2 bases, J shed 2 bases, and the junction held 6 bases outside the gene matches. Germline V CDR1 and CDR2: MNHEY, SVGAGI. The CDR3 covers 15 residues.

V and J are TRBV4-1 and TRBJ2-7, with 7 nucleotides matching TRBD2. CDR1 is MGHRA and CDR2 is YSYEKL in the germline V gene. This CDR3 has 15 amino acids. Trimming at V came to 1 base and at J to 5 bases, leaving 8 bases not matched to a gene. The DNA for the CDR3 is TGCGCCAGCAGCCAAGTCGGGGGGAAAGTAAACGAGCAGTACTTC. Amino acid sequence: CASSQVGGKVNEQYF.

The chain has TRBV20-1 and TRBJ1-4; D remains ambiguous. The V and J ends lost 0 bases and 4 bases respectively, with 3 bases between them. CDR3 length: 12 residues. Germline CDR1 and CDR2: DFQATT and SNEGSKA (reference sequence). The CDR3 is CSARDGNEKLFF. The CDR3 DNA is TGCAGTGCTAGAGACGGTAATGAAAAACTGTTTTTT.

There are many counts of this clonotype. V usage is TRBV6-5 and J usage is TRBJ1-3, with no clear D. The V gene's germline CDR1 is MNHEY and CDR2 SVGAGI. Trimming cost V 2 bases and J 0 bases, with 5 bases left between them. This CDR3 is 14 amino acids long. CDR3 loop: CASSYGISGNTIYF. The CDR3 DNA reads TGTGCCAGCAGTTACGGGATCTCTGGAAACACCATATATTTT.

V is TRBV19 and J is TRBJ1-2; D uncertain. CDR3 length: 12 amino acids. Germline V gives CDR1 LNHDA, CDR2 SQIVND (reference sequence). V was cut by 10 bases and J by 6 bases, with 15 bases left in between. DNA of the CDR3: TGTGCCACCCTCGAGGGAATAAATGGCTACACCTTC. Translated, it gives CATLEGINGYTF. Based on the CDR3 plus reference TRBV19 and TRBJ1-2, the full variable domain is DGGITQSPKYLFRKEGQNVTLSCEQNLNHDAMYWYRQDPGQGLRLIYYSQIVNDFQKGDIAEGYSVSREKKESFPLTVTSAQKNPTAFYLCATLEGINGYTFGSGTRLTVV.